The rows below give T cell receptor beta chains drawn from one sample of a study of blood T cell repertoires in COVID-19. Produced via immunoSEQ multiplex PCR; TCRdb's table is partial and in-frame only. The sample has some 31,000 clones, more than 85% seen once. Sample: peripheral blood. All receptors come from a human donor in a cohort sampled during active COVID-19. The CDR3 runs from the conserved cysteine through the conserved F or W. Each record gives: CDR3 protein, CDR3 DNA, D gene, J gene, clone size, V gene. The D gene is left open where the match is weak. A clone size is listed for some rows: how often the clone was seen (once, few, many), or a class if it is expanded.

cdr3_aa: CASIPRGTYGYTF; cdr3_nt: TGTGCCAGCATCCCTCGGGGGACCTATGGCTACACCTTC; d_call: -; j_call: TRBJ1-2; clone_size: -; v_call: TRBV7-8
cdr3_aa: CASSEFGSTNEKLFF; cdr3_nt: TGTGCCAGCAGTGAATTCGGGTCTACTAATGAAAAACTGTTTTTT; d_call: -; j_call: TRBJ1-4; clone_size: -; v_call: TRBV6-1
cdr3_aa: CASSFDFYEQYF; cdr3_nt: TGTGCCAGCAGCTTCGACTTCTACGAGCAGTACTTC; d_call: -; j_call: TRBJ2-7; clone_size: -; v_call: TRBV11-1
cdr3_aa: CASVSNTLTEYEQYF; cdr3_nt: TGTGCCTCCGTCTCTAACACCTTAACGGAGTACGAGCAGTACTTC; d_call: -; j_call: TRBJ2-7; clone_size: -; v_call: TRBV28
cdr3_aa: CASSEHPDSDYEQYF; cdr3_nt: TGCGCCAGCAGCGAGCACCCGGACAGCGATTACGAGCAGTACTTC; d_call: -; j_call: TRBJ2-7; clone_size: -; v_call: TRBV5-1
cdr3_aa: CASSAGTGTANYGYTF; cdr3_nt: TGTGCCAGCAGCGCGGGGACAGGGACTGCTAACTATGGCTACACCTTC; d_call: TRBD1; j_call: TRBJ1-2; clone_size: -; v_call: TRBV11-2
cdr3_aa: CASSQATSTNEKLFF; cdr3_nt: TGTGCCAGCAGCCAGGCCACCTCAACTAATGAAAAACTGTTTTTT; d_call: -; j_call: TRBJ1-4; clone_size: -; v_call: TRBV3-1/TRBV3-2
cdr3_aa: CASSQEVASGPNTGELFF; cdr3_nt: TGTGCCAGCAGCCAAGAGGTGGCTAGCGGGCCGAACACCGGGGAGCTGTTTTTT; d_call: TRBD2; j_call: TRBJ2-2; clone_size: once; v_call: TRBV3-1/TRBV3-2
cdr3_aa: CASNRGQETQYF; cdr3_nt: TGCGCCAGCAACAGGGGTCAAGAGACCCAGTACTTC; d_call: TRBD1; j_call: TRBJ2-5; clone_size: -; v_call: TRBV5-1
cdr3_aa: CASSMTGVTEAFF; cdr3_nt: TGTGCCAGCAGCATGACAGGGGTGACTGAAGCTTTCTTT; d_call: TRBD1; j_call: TRBJ1-1; clone_size: -; v_call: TRBV5-4
cdr3_aa: CSADRRNTGELFF; cdr3_nt: TGCAGCGCGGACAGGAGGAACACCGGGGAGCTGTTTTTT; d_call: TRBD1; j_call: TRBJ2-2; clone_size: -; v_call: TRBV29-1